This T cell receptor beta chain was identified in a study of T cell repertoires in cytomegalovirus infection (dated by TCRdb to between 2018 and 2021). Describing the broader study: Peptide stimulations targeted recently identified HLA-C-restricted CMV epitopes, whose presentation resists viral immunomodulation, together with well-studied HLA-B-restricted epitopes. Donor HLA type was relevant to the analysis, as public TCR beta signatures indicated carriage of CMV infection together with the matching HLA type. Results the study describes overall, beyond this receptor: The ex vivo response was dominated by HLA-C-restricted CMV-specific TCR beta clonotypes, which also provided the single most frequent clonotype in two of eight donors. In both this cohort and an independent roughly 330-donor cohort, the cumulative frequency of public TCR beta family members distinguished carriers of CMV infection plus the relevant HLA type.

The CDR3 has 14 amino acids, counting the end cysteine and phenylalanine. The DNA shown is the 42-base CDR3, in frame from base 1. CDR1 LNHDA and CDR2 SQIVND were looked up in the germline V gene (reference sequence). Cut back by 2 bases and 3 bases, the V and J ends lie 11 bases apart. Read against the paper, the sample's treatment or condition label means: in vitro stimulation with specific CMV peptide epitopes to enrich CMV-specific T cells. With regard to this clonotype: It lacks a known antigen. The record has no base qualities; no much larger clone is one base away.

TCRdb records Illumina HiSeq 1500 as the sequencer. TCRdb cleaned the public reads at Q25 with fastp, built clones with MiXCR and kept in-frame beta chains. Every distinct CDR3 protein forms one entry, paired with its most common genes and DNA. This sample lists 650,000 to 900,000 distinct CDR3 sequences; around a third were detected once. The biggest ten clones account for 9.5% to 15% of the sample. Sequenced material: cultured CD8+ T cells from PBMCs, taken from culture after CMV antigen stimulation. This clonotype was sampled from a human donor in good health (CMV status not recorded). Some clones in this sample may be carry-over from other donors' samples. The rearranged segments are TRBV19 and TRBJ2-7, and possibly TRBD2, on 5 matching bases. The encoded CDR3 is CASSIFAGGYEQYF. The nucleotide sequence is given as TGTGCCAGTAGTATATTTGCAGGAGGCTACGAGCAGTACTTC.